One sample yielded the 27 T cell receptor beta chains listed below, sequenced in a study of blood T cell repertoires in COVID-19. The protocol was immunoSEQ multiplex PCR, while the TCRdb copy is restricted to in-frame clones and leaves out a portion. This table holds hundreds of thousands of clones, 85% to 90% found once. The sample was PBMCs or T cells enriched from blood (not recorded which). The source of these receptors is a man aged 18 to 30 who had recovered from COVID-19.

The rearrangement links TRBV5-1 to TRBJ2-1; a possible D gene is TRBD1 (6 bases). Germline V gene data show CDR1 as SGHRS and CDR2 as YFSETQ. The germline V and J ends were trimmed by 0 bases and 7 bases, with 11 bases remaining between them. This CDR3 has 14 residues. In DNA form, the CDR3 reads TGCGCCAGCAGCTTGGGGGGGACACGGAATGAGCAGTTCTTC. It specifies CASSLGGTRNEQFF.

The genes are TRBV7-3 and TRBJ2-1; a possible D gene is TRBD1 (6 bases). The germline gives CDR1 SGHTA, CDR2 FQGTGA. The CDR3 consists of 16 residues. The V end was cut by 5 bases, the J end by 7 bases, with 21 bases between. DNA of the CDR3: TGTGCCAGCAGCACCCGGACAGCCTCCGAGGTGAATGAGCAGTTCTTC. It encodes CASSTRTASEVNEQFF.

Note on this clone: This specimen includes other DNA sequences encoding the same CDR3. This chain joins TRBV9 and TRBJ2-3; TRBD2 matches at 13 bases. The germline V gene encodes CDR1 SGDLS and CDR2 YYNGEE. The CDR3 is 16 residues long. Unmatched junction bases numbered 4, after V lost 4 bases and J lost 2 bases. As DNA, the CDR3 is TGTGCCAGCAGCCCGGGACTAGCGGGGTACACAGATACGCAGTATTTT. Translation: CASSPGLAGYTDTQYF.

The chain carries TRBV6-5 and TRBJ1-1; 11 positions match TRBD1. The germline gives CDR1 MNHEY, CDR2 SVGAGI. This CDR3 comprises 15 residues. The trim removed 6 bases at V and 1 base at J, leaving 4 bases unmatched. For the CDR3, the DNA is TGTGCCAGCAGAGGACAGGGGGCCGGGAACACTGAAGCTTTCTTT. The encoded protein is CASRGQGAGNTEAFF.

The rearrangement uses TRBV6-5 and TRBJ1-6, with 8 positions matching TRBD1. Germline V gene lookup returns CDR1 MNHEY and CDR2 SVGAGI. The CDR3 totals 15 residues. Trimming at V came to 8 bases and at J to 8 bases, leaving 11 bases not matched to a gene. The CDR3 loop reads CASGGLGTGHSPLHF. The DNA for the CDR3 is TGTGCCAGCGGGGGATTGGGGACAGGACATTCACCCCTCCACTTT.

DNA for the CDR3: TGTGCCAGCAGCCAGACTAGCGGGAGAAGCGAGCAGTACTTC. Protein: CASSQTSGRSEQYF. This sequence joins TRBV7-9 and TRBJ2-7; 12 bases align to TRBD2. The CDR3 has 14 residues. The V segment lost 5 bases and the J segment 6 bases; nucleotides outside the gene matches: 5. From germline, CDR1 is SEHNR and CDR2 FQNEAQ (reference sequence).

The chain is built from TRBV30 and TRBJ2-3, with 13 bases fitting TRBD2. Germline lookup yields CDR1 GTSNPN and CDR2 SVGIG (reference sequence). V lost 1 base and J lost 3; bases outside the gene matches: 4. The CDR3 totals 16 residues. The CDR3 loop reads CAWSGLTSGRTDTQYF. The CDR3 nucleotides are TGTGCCTGGAGTGGACTGACTAGCGGGAGGACAGATACGCAGTATTTT.

The chain is built from TRBV5-1 and TRBJ2-1, with 9 bases lining up with TRBD2. The CDR3 totals 15 residues. Trimming cost V 7 bases and J 7 bases; bases outside gene matches: 12. The germline V gene has CDR1 SGHRS and CDR2 YFSETQ. CDR3 sequence: CASGNPSGKGNEQFF. The CDR3 nucleotides are TGCGCCAGCGGGAATCCTAGCGGGAAGGGAAATGAGCAGTTCTTC.

The chain has TRBV6-2 or TRBV6-3 and TRBJ1-6; D remains ambiguous. In germline, CDR1 is MNHEY, CDR2 SVGEGT. This CDR3 region has 12 residues. V was clipped by 3 bases and J by 9 bases, with 6 bases between them. The CDR3 nucleotides read TGTGCCAGCAGTTATTCCAGTTCACCCCTCCACTTT. Its protein product is CASSYSSSPLHF.

The chain recombines TRBV10-1 with TRBJ2-3, with D tentatively TRBD2 (5 bases). Germline CDR1 reads WNHNN; CDR2 reads SYGVQD (reference sequence). Trimming shortened V by 2 bases and J by 7 bases, and 16 bases separated the two germline ends. This CDR3 spans 15 amino acids. CDR3 sequence reads: CASSEERTTPHTQYF. The CDR3 coding sequence is TGCGCCAGCAGTGAGGAGCGGACGACCCCACATACGCAGTATTTT.

The gene calls are TRBV6-6 and TRBJ1-2; D call uncertain. CDR3 length: 13 amino acids. V shed 2 bases and J shed 4 bases, with 8 bases lying between them. Germline CDR1 MNHNY, CDR2 SVGAGI (reference sequence). CDR3 DNA sequence: TGTGCCAGCAGTTACCCAGGTGCCTATGGCTACACCTTC. It specifies CASSYPGAYGYTF.

V is TRBV28 and J is TRBJ2-3, with a tentative D call TRBD1 (5 bases). Germline V gene lookup returns CDR1 MDHEN and CDR2 SYDVKM. The V and J ends lost 1 base and 4 bases respectively, with 15 bases between them. The CDR3 spans 16 residues. Here the CDR3 DNA reads TGTGCCAGCAGTTTATCTCAGGGTAGGGGTGCAGATACGCAGTATTTT. As protein: CASSLSQGRGADTQYF.

The V call is TRBV13, the J call TRBJ1-2; D uncertain. The CDR3 length is 12 residues. Germline CDR1 is PRHDT and CDR2 is FYEKMQ (reference sequence). The V end lost 5 bases, the J end lost 6 bases, and 10 bases lay between the germline ends. The CDR3 bases are TGTGCCAGCAGCCAAGAGGTGGATGGCTACACCTTC. It is translated as CASSQEVDGYTF.

The rearrangement uses TRBV28 and TRBJ2-3; 10 bases match TRBD2. This CDR3 region has 17 residues. With 3 bases clipped from V and 0 bases from J, the junction kept 6 bases outside the gene matches. The germline V gene has CDR1 MDHEN and CDR2 SYDVKM. CDR3 amino acids: CASSFPGLAVSTDTQYF. CDR3 bases: TGTGCCAGCAGTTTCCCCGGACTAGCGGTTAGCACAGATACGCAGTATTTT.

The V and J genes are TRBV4-2 and TRBJ2-2, with 8 bases fitting TRBD2. Germline V CDR1 and CDR2: LGHNA, YNFKEQ. The CDR3 is 17 amino acids. Trimming cost V 0 bases and J 6 bases; bases outside gene matches: 9. CDR3 in DNA: TGTGCCAGCAGCCAAGAAGGGAGCGGGAGCTGGGCCGGGGAGCTGTTTTTT. This translates into CASSQEGSGSWAGELFF.

The rearrangement uses TRBV2 and TRBJ1-4, with TRBD1 as a possible D gene (5 bases). This CDR3 spans 14 amino acids. Germline V gene sequence: CDR1 SNHLY, CDR2 FYNNEI. Trimming left V 3 bases short and J 4 bases short, with 9 bases between. For the CDR3, the DNA is TGTGCCAGCAGTGAGTACAGGAGTAATGAAAAACTGTTTTTT. Translation gives CASSEYRSNEKLFF.

V and J are TRBV28 and TRBJ2-1; possible D gene TRBD2, 5 bases. V shed 2 bases and J shed 12 bases, with 11 bases lying between them. The CDR3 is made up of 12 amino acids. Germline V gene data show CDR1 as MDHEN and CDR2 as SYDVKM. The CDR3: CASSLGGEGQFF. CDR3 nucleotides: TGTGCCAGCAGTTTAGGCGGCGAGGGGCAGTTCTTC.

The chain joins TRBV28 to TRBJ2-7; TRBD2 matches 11 bases. The germline V gene has CDR1 MDHEN and CDR2 SYDVKM. Losses at the gene ends were 3 bases for V and 4 bases for J; bases not matched to a gene: 5. This CDR3 region has 15 residues. CDR3 in amino acids: CASSFGTSGLYEQYF. In DNA form, the CDR3 reads TGTGCCAGCAGTTTTGGGACTAGCGGACTTTACGAGCAGTACTTC.

The chain recombines TRBV27 with TRBJ2-7; a possible D gene is TRBD2 (5 bases). Germline CDR1 and CDR2: MNHEY and SMNVEV (reference sequence). The CDR3 spans 15 residues. The V and J ends lost 4 bases and 3 bases respectively, with 16 bases between them. CDR3 in amino acids: CASSSTSASIYEQYF. DNA of the CDR3: TGTGCCAGCAGTTCCACCTCAGCTAGCATCTACGAGCAGTACTTC.

The rearrangement links TRBV7-2 to TRBJ1-5; a weak D match, TRBD1 (6 bases). Germline CDR1 reads SGHTA; CDR2 reads FQGNSA. V was pared by 1 base and J by 7 bases, with 11 bases between. This CDR3 spans 14 amino acids. CDR3 protein: CASSLDAQGQPQHF. The CDR3 nucleotides are TGTGCCAGCAGCTTAGATGCACAGGGACAGCCCCAGCATTTT.

The chain joins TRBV11-2 to TRBJ1-3; D ambiguous. The CDR3 is 16 residues long. CDR1 and CDR2 from the germline V gene are SGHAT and FQNNGV. Trimming left V 5 bases short and J 3 bases short, with 17 bases between. CDR3 in amino acids: CASSPSSRSRGNTIYF. As DNA, the CDR3 is TGTGCCAGCAGCCCCAGCAGCAGGTCTCGTGGAAACACCATATATTTT.

This chain's CDR3 is CASTVQGWGSEKLFF. CDR3 coding DNA: TGTGCCAGCACTGTACAGGGTTGGGGTAGTGAAAAACTGTTTTTT. The chain uses TRBV6-5 and TRBJ1-4, with D possibly matching TRBD1 (6 bases). Trimming pared 7 bases from V and 7 bases from J, leaving 19 bases between. The CDR3 length is 15 residues. Germline CDR1 MNHEY, CDR2 SVGAGI.

The gene calls are TRBV18 and TRBJ2-7; TRBD1 agrees at 7 bases. V gave up 4 bases and J gave up 11 bases; unmatched junction bases: 5. Germline lookup yields CDR1 KGHSH and CDR2 LQKENI. The CDR3 is 11 amino acids. The CDR3 sequence: CASSHGTEKYF. The CDR3 DNA reads TGTGCCAGCTCACATGGGACAGAGAAGTACTTC. The entire variable domain, with the rest obtained from reference TRBV18 and TRBJ2-7, is as follows: NAGVMQNPRHLVRRRGQEARLRCSPMKGHSHVYWYRQLPEEGLKFMVYLQKENIIDESGMPKERFSAEFPKEGPSILRIQQVVRGDSAAYFCASSHGTEKYFGPGTRLTVT.

This chain joins TRBV4-2 and TRBJ2-7; 8 positions match TRBD1. This CDR3 has 17 residues. Germline values: CDR1 LGHNA, CDR2 YNFKEQ. V lost 0 bases to trimming and J lost 4 bases; unmatched junction nucleotides: 11. The CDR3 DNA reads TGTGCCAGCAGCCAAGATAGGGCCGGGACAGGAACTTACGAGCAGTACTTC. Residues: CASSQDRAGTGTYEQYF.

The J gene is TRBJ2-3, the V gene TRBV5-1; TRBD2 matches 10 bases. The CDR3 runs to 16 residues. J was trimmed by 5 bases and V by 0 bases; bases with no gene match: 6. Germline V lookup: CDR1 SGHRS, CDR2 YFSETQ. This chain's CDR3 is CASSLVATSGEDTQYF. For the CDR3, the DNA is TGCGCCAGCAGCTTGGTAGCTACTAGCGGGGAAGATACGCAGTATTTT. The full variable domain, in which reference TRBV5-1 and TRBJ2-3 provide the parts outside the CDR3, is KAGVTQTPRYLIKTRGQQVTLSCSPISGHRSVSWYQQTPGQGLQFLFEYFSETQRNKGNFPGRFSGRQFSNSRSEMNVSTLELGDSALYLCASSLVATSGEDTQYFGPGTRLTVL.

The chain recombines TRBV4-2 with TRBJ2-7; 7 positions agree with TRBD1. The CDR3 contains 14 residues. CDR1 LGHNA and CDR2 YNFKEQ come from the germline V gene. Germline trimming cut 4 bases from V and 7 bases from J; bases unmatched to any gene: 10. The DNA of the CDR3 is TGTGCCAGCAGCCCTCGCCGACAGGGCTGGGAGCAGTACTTC. Translated: CASSPRRQGWEQYF.

This rearrangement joins TRBV3-1 (or the pseudogene TRBV3-2) to TRBJ1-2; 7 bases agree with TRBD1. The CDR3 is 14 residues long. V was clipped by 3 bases and J by 6 bases; unmatched bases: 7. Germline V gene sequence: CDR1 LGHDT, CDR2 YNNKEL (reference sequence). The CDR3 here is CASSHLQGLDGYTF. Written as DNA, the CDR3 is TGTGCCAGCAGCCACCTACAGGGGTTGGATGGCTACACCTTC.